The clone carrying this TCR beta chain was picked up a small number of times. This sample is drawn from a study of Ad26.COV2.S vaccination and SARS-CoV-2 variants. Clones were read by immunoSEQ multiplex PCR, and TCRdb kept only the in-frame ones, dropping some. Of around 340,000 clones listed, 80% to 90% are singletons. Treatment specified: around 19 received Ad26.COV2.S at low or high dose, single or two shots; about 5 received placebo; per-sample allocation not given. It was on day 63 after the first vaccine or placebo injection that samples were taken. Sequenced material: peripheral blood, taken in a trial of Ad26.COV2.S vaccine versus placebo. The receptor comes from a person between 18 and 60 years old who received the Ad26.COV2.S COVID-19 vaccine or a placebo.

CDR3 amino acids: CASSLVPGRGDQPQHF. The CDR3 nucleotides are TGCGCCAGCAGCTTGGTCCCGGGCAGGGGCGATCAGCCCCAGCATTTT. This chain joins TRBV5-1 and TRBJ1-5; D may be TRBD1 (6 bases). The CDR3 has 16 residues. The V end was cut by 0 bases, the J end by 5 bases, with 15 bases between. The germline V gene encodes CDR1 SGHRS and CDR2 YFSETQ.